Below are 30 T cell receptor beta chains sequenced from a single sample in a study of T-cell reconstitution after alpha-beta-depleted transplantation in children. Library preparation (for TCRbeta) was performed with unique molecular identifiers. One entry per CDR3 protein, called by TCRdb with MiXCR from the PCR reads. This sample carries fewer than 1 million distinct CDR3 sequences, roughly 15% of them seen once, and the ten largest clones take about 4.6%. This sample comprised PBMCs, mostly from graft donor cells, obtained 360 days after TCRalphabeta/CD19-depleted stem cell transplant. The receptors here all came from a male patient between 5 and 17 years old who had a stem cell transplant for acute lymphoblastic leukemia, so the T cells may come from the graft donor.

The genes are TRBV5-1 and TRBJ2-5; the D is unclear. Germline CDR1 SGHRS, CDR2 YFSETQ. V lost 2 bases, J lost 5 bases, and 13 bases lay in between. CDR3 length equals 14 residues. As DNA, the CDR3 is TGCGCCAGCAGCTTTGCCAGAAGTAGGGAGACCCAGTACTTC. It codes for CASSFARSRETQYF.

The chain links TRBV7-3 to TRBJ2-2; D uncertain. CDR1 SGHTA and CDR2 FQGTGA come from the germline V gene. V was shortened by 4 bases and J by 0 bases, with 12 bases between the two germline ends. The CDR3 runs 16 residues. The CDR3 nucleotides are TGTGCCAGCAGCTCCCGGGCCTACGCGAACACCGGGGAGCTGTTTTTT. This translates into CASSSRAYANTGELFF. The full variable domain, completed using reference TRBV7-3 and TRBJ2-2, is GAGVSQTPSNKVTEKGKYVELRCDPISGHTALYWYRQSLGQGPEFLIYFQGTGAADDSGLPNDRFFAVRPEGSVSTLKIQRTERGDSAVYLCASSSRAYANTGELFFGEGSRLTVL.

V and J are TRBV7-6 and TRBJ1-2; TRBD1 matches at 7 bases. V shed 8 bases and J 2 bases; nucleotides not matched to a gene: 5. Per the germline V gene, CDR1 is SGHVS and CDR2 is FNYEAQ. This CDR3 has 13 residues. CDR3 in amino acids: CASAEGANYGYTF. Here the CDR3 DNA reads TGTGCCAGCGCGGAGGGGGCGAACTATGGCTACACCTTC.

The chain uses TRBV5-1 and TRBJ2-7, with a tentative D call TRBD2 (5 bases). In germline, CDR1 is SGHRS, CDR2 YFSETQ. The CDR3 length is 13 residues. With 1 base removed from V and 7 bases from J, the gap between germline ends came to 12 bases. The chain's CDR3 is CASSLPSSLEQYF. The CDR3 nucleotides read TGCGCCAGCAGCTTGCCTAGCTCCTTAGAGCAGTACTTC.

This clonotype was counted at least ten times. The rearrangement links TRBV7-2 to TRBJ1-6, with unresolved D. CDR1 is SGHTA, CDR2 FQGNSA, per germline. V shed 7 bases and J shed 9 bases, with 16 bases lying between them. This CDR3 has 14 residues. The CDR3 loop is CASKRAVPSSPLHF. For the CDR3, the DNA is TGTGCCAGCAAGAGGGCAGTACCTTCTTCACCCCTCCACTTT.

The chain carries TRBV5-1 and TRBJ2-7, with D possibly TRBD2 on 6 matching bases. Trimming took 4 bases from V and 7 from J, leaving 15 bases between them. The CDR3 totals 13 residues. Germline V CDR1 and CDR2: SGHRS, YFSETQ. The CDR3 protein is CASSPDGAGEQYF. The CDR3 DNA reads as TGCGCCAGCAGCCCCGATGGGGCGGGGGAGCAGTACTTC.

This clonotype was observed a handful of times. The chain is built from TRBV29-1 and TRBJ1-1, with TRBD1 as a possible D gene (6 bases). Germline loops: CDR1 SQVTM, CDR2 ANQGSEA. The V end lost 7 bases, the J end lost 1 base, and 16 bases lay between the germline ends. This CDR3 has 14 amino acids. The CDR3 here is CSAGSGAWNTEAFF. CDR3 DNA sequence: TGCAGCGCTGGCTCAGGGGCTTGGAACACTGAAGCTTTCTTT.

The chain couples TRBV9 to TRBJ2-2; D perhaps matches TRBD1 (5 bases). The germline V gene has CDR1 SGDLS and CDR2 YYNGEE. Between the trimmed V and J ends, which lost 0 bases and 3 bases, there was a span of 12 bases. This CDR3 has 16 amino acids. The CDR3 here is CASSVATTAYTGELFF. The CDR3 region has the DNA TGTGCCAGCAGCGTAGCTACGACAGCATACACCGGGGAGCTGTTTTTT.

This clonotype has just a few counts. This chain joins TRBV7-9 and TRBJ2-3; tentative D call: TRBD1 (5 bases). Trimming pared 3 bases from V and 4 bases from J, leaving 8 bases between. This CDR3 is built from 13 residues. CDR1 is SEHNR, CDR2 FQNEAQ, per germline (reference sequence). In DNA form, the CDR3 reads TGTGCCAGCAGCTTGACAGCCGCAGATACGCAGTATTTT. It codes for CASSLTAADTQYF.

In regard to this clonotype: Since the CDR3 does not end with the conserved phenylalanine or tryptophan, this likely comes from a read error. This chain links TRBV4-2 with TRBJ2-7; TRBD2 matches 11 bases. V lost 4 bases to trimming and J lost 4 bases; unmatched junction nucleotides: 9. Germline V gene data show CDR1 as LGHNA and CDR2 as YNFKEQ. There are 16 residues in the CDR3. This chain's CDR3 is CASSLSGTSGPYEQYL. For the CDR3, the DNA is TGTGCCAGCAGCCTAAGCGGGACTAGCGGCCCTTACGAGCAGTACCTC.

This chain joins TRBV5-1 and TRBJ1-1; D perhaps matches TRBD1 (6 bases). The CDR3 is made up of 14 amino acids. V dropped 4 bases and J dropped 1 base, with 11 bases sitting between them. Germline-derived CDR1 and CDR2 are SGHRS and YFSETQ. The CDR3 spells CASSPDSPNTEAFF. The CDR3, as DNA: TGCGCCAGCAGCCCGGACAGCCCGAACACTGAAGCTTTCTTT.

The gene calls are TRBV5-4 and TRBJ2-3, with 8 nucleotides matching TRBD2. Germline loops: CDR1 SGHNT, CDR2 YYREEE (reference sequence). The CDR3 runs 16 residues. The trim removed 1 base at V and 1 base at J, leaving 5 bases unmatched. CDR3 region: CASSLLDGRGTDTQYF. The DNA for the CDR3 is TGTGCCAGCAGCTTGTTGGACGGGAGGGGCACAGATACGCAGTATTTT.

The V and J genes are TRBV14 and TRBJ2-7; 7 positions match TRBD1. The CDR3 is made up of 13 amino acids. The germline V gene encodes CDR1 SGHDN and CDR2 FVKESK. J lost 5 bases, V lost 3 bases, and 4 bases had no gene match. The CDR3 sequence is CASSHLQGNEQYF. CDR3 nucleotide sequence: TGTGCCAGCAGCCACTTACAGGGGAACGAGCAGTACTTC.

The J gene is TRBJ2-7, the V gene TRBV11-2; D gene unclear. Per the germline V gene, CDR1 is SGHAT and CDR2 is FQNNGV. Between the trimmed V and J ends, which lost 2 bases and 1 base, there was a span of 9 bases. The CDR3 extends over 14 amino acids. CDR3 DNA: TGTGCCAGCAGCTTAACTGTCGGGTCCTACGAGCAGTACTTC. Translation: CASSLTVGSYEQYF.

The chain uses TRBV7-2 and TRBJ2-1; 7 bases match TRBD2. The CDR3 is 15 residues long. V trimming: 4 bases; J trimming: 4 bases; junction bases outside the gene matches: 7. In germline, CDR1 is SGHTA, CDR2 FQGNSA. The CDR3 bases are TGTGCCAGCAGCTCCAGGGAGGGCCTTTACAATGAGCAGTTCTTC. Encoded protein: CASSSREGLYNEQFF.

This chain uses TRBV27 with TRBJ2-7; the D gene could be TRBD1 or TRBD2 (5 bases each). The V end lost 5 bases, the J end lost 2 bases, and 13 bases lay between the germline ends. The germline V gene has CDR1 MNHEY and CDR2 SMNVEV (reference sequence). The CDR3 is 14 amino acids. The chain's CDR3 is CASSGGLGAYEQYF. The CDR3 coding sequence is TGTGCCAGCAGTGGGGGTTTGGGGGCCTACGAGCAGTACTTC.

With respect to this clonotype: No conserved phenylalanine or tryptophan is present at the end of the CDR3, so a read error is the likely explanation. This chain connects TRBV7-8 to TRBJ2-4; possible D gene TRBD1, 6 bases. The CDR3 loop spans 14 amino acids. CDR1 SGHVS and CDR2 FQNEAQ come from the germline V gene. Trimming removed 2 bases at V and 9 bases at J, with 14 bases between. The CDR3 spells CASSLRGSAGIQYL. CDR3 nucleotides: TGTGCCAGCAGCTTAAGGGGGTCAGCCGGCATTCAGTACTTA.

Only a few counts were recorded for this clonotype. The CDR3 reads CASSLAMGARYNEQFF. The CDR3 DNA is TGTGCCAGCAGCTTAGCAATGGGGGCCCGATACAATGAGCAGTTCTTC. The V gene is TRBV7-9, the J gene TRBJ2-1; possible D gene TRBD1, 6 bases. The length of the CDR3 is 16 residues. V lost 0 bases and J lost 4, with 13 bases in between. Germline loops: CDR1 SEHNR, CDR2 FQNEAQ (reference sequence).

This clonotype was counted many times. The chain joins TRBV20-1 to TRBJ2-7; D not resolved. The V gene lost 3 bases and the J gene lost 6 bases, with 24 bases spanning the gap. The CDR3 loop spans 16 amino acids. Germline V gives CDR1 DFQATT, CDR2 SNEGSKA (reference sequence). The CDR3 nucleotides read TGCAGTGCTAGCCCTTTGACTTGGCCGGAACCGAGCGAGCAGTACTTC. Translating gives CSASPLTWPEPSEQYF.

Of note for this clonotype: No conserved phenylalanine or tryptophan is present at the end of the CDR3, so a read error is the likely explanation. The rearrangement links TRBV7-2 to TRBJ2-7; D is uncertain. This CDR3 is built from 13 residues. V shed 8 bases and J shed 1 base, with 12 bases lying between them. CDR1 and CDR2 (germline): SGHTA, FQGNSA. The CDR3 spells CASSRTPSYEQYS. As DNA, the CDR3 is TGTGCCAGCTCCAGAACACCTTCCTACGAGCAGTACTCC.

This rearrangement joins TRBV3-1 to TRBJ1-1; no clear D. Germline V gives CDR1 LGHDT, CDR2 YNNKEL (reference sequence). The CDR3 has 14 amino acids. The germline V and J ends were trimmed by 0 bases and 2 bases, with 7 bases remaining between them. CDR3 region: CASSQDRINTEAFF. Here the CDR3 DNA reads TGTGCCAGCAGCCAAGACCGGATCAACACTGAAGCTTTCTTT.

The gene calls are TRBV7-9 and TRBJ2-1; TRBD2 might be the D (6 bases). This CDR3 is 15 amino acids long. V was pared by 5 bases and J by 3 bases, with 14 bases between. Germline assignment: CDR1 SEHNR and CDR2 FQNEAQ (reference sequence). CDR3: CASSLPGTHYNEQFF. As DNA, the CDR3 is TGTGCCAGCAGCCTCCCCGGGACTCACTACAATGAGCAGTTCTTC.

Concerning this clonotype: The CDR3 ends on some other residue instead of the conserved phenylalanine or tryptophan, so this is likely a read error. The chain uses TRBV7-2 and TRBJ2-1; 11 bases agree with TRBD2. The V and J ends lost 1 base and 10 bases, in that order; junction bases with no gene match: 0. CDR1 and CDR2 from the germline V gene are SGHTA and FQGNSA. This CDR3 spans 13 amino acids. The CDR3 region is CASSLGLAGEQFL. The CDR3 DNA follows: TGTGCCAGCAGCTTAGGACTAGCGGGAGAGCAGTTCTTA.

V and J are TRBV3-1 and TRBJ2-7; the match to TRBD2 covers 12 bases. Germline V CDR1 and CDR2: LGHDT, YNNKEL (reference sequence). The CDR3 length is 18 residues. With 6 bases clipped from V and 2 bases from J, the junction kept 14 bases outside the gene matches. The CDR3 nucleotides read TGTGCCAGCAGTCCCGGCTGGCTAGCGGGAGGGGGGACCTACGAGCAGTACTTC. Translating it yields CASSPGWLAGGGTYEQYF.

Only a few counts were recorded for this clonotype. The J gene is TRBJ2-1, the V gene TRBV7-2; maybe TRBD2 (5 bases). The CDR3 consists of 16 residues. V shed 5 bases and J shed 4 bases, with 18 bases lying between them. Germline loops: CDR1 SGHTA, CDR2 FQGNSA. The CDR3 nucleotides read TGTGCCAGCAGCCCCCTTGGGCGGGTCTTTTACAATGAGCAGTTCTTC. It specifies CASSPLGRVFYNEQFF. The variable domain in full, with the rest retrieved from reference TRBV7-2 and TRBJ2-1, is GAGVSQSPSNKVTEKGKDVELRCDPISGHTALYWYRQSLGQGLEFLIYFQGNSAPDKSGLPSDRFSAERTGGSVSTLTIQRTQQEDSAVYLCASSPLGRVFYNEQFFGPGTRLTVL.

This clonotype was counted only a few times. This chain links TRBV7-6 with TRBJ1-4; possible D gene TRBD1, 5 bases. From germline, CDR1 is SGHVS and CDR2 FNYEAQ. Trimming shortened V by 6 bases and J by 0 bases, and 8 bases separated the two germline ends. The CDR3 extends over 14 amino acids. The CDR3 reads CASRRGSTNEKLFF. The CDR3 DNA reads TGTGCCAGCAGGCGGGGGTCAACTAATGAAAAACTGTTTTTT.

There are a few counts of this clonotype. This sequence joins TRBV20-1 and TRBJ2-3; no definite D call. Trimming left V 5 bases short and J 6 bases short, with 18 bases between. Germline V CDR1 and CDR2: DFQATT, SNEGSKA (reference sequence). The CDR3 runs to 14 residues. The CDR3 sequence: CSAFATLERDTQYF. The CDR3 nucleotides are TGCAGTGCTTTCGCCACCCTAGAGAGGGATACGCAGTATTTT.

This clonotype appeared a single time. This is likely a read error, given that the CDR3 carries no conserved phenylalanine or tryptophan at its end. CDR3 DNA: TGTGCCAGCAGCTTATCTCCGGGCGAGCAGTACTGC. This sequence encodes CASSLSPGEQYC. The genes are TRBV7-8 and TRBJ2-7; no definite D call. This CDR3 comprises 12 residues. From germline, CDR1 is SGHVS and CDR2 FQNEAQ. The V end lost 2 bases, the J end lost 6 bases, and 8 bases lay between the germline ends.

The rearrangement joins TRBV12-3 or TRBV12-4 to TRBJ2-7; 9 nucleotides match TRBD2. The junction had 8 bases not matched to a gene; V was cut back by 5 bases and J by 3 bases. The CDR3 is made up of 15 amino acids. In DNA, the CDR3 is TGTGCCAGCAGTCCTCGTAGCGGGAGTTACTACGAGCAGTACTTC. Residues: CASSPRSGSYYEQYF.

The rearrangement links TRBV5-1 to TRBJ1-2; 7 bases align to TRBD1. The CDR3 is 14 residues long. Germline V CDR1 and CDR2: SGHRS, YFSETQ. With 0 bases clipped from V and 7 bases from J, the junction kept 6 bases outside the gene matches. The DNA for the CDR3 is TGCGCCAGCAGCTTGGGACAGGGTGGGTCTGGCTACACCTTC. It is translated as CASSLGQGGSGYTF.